The entry below gives a single TCR beta chain sequence along with its context. Antigen specificity is unknown. The sample is drawn from a study of cytomegalovirus exposure and HLA in healthy donors. Study-wide results and limits: In a later analysis, TCR association rates varied by HLA locus: DRB1 most, HLA-C fewest. Researchers catalogued approximately 160 TCR beta chains as cytomegalovirus-associated.

PCR was performed using 60 Vbeta and 13 Jbeta primers. Here immunoSEQ multiplex PCR was the method, and the copy in TCRdb shows in-frame clones only, minus some. The sample has about 200,000 clones, approximately 79% seen once. Trimming took 5 bases from V and 5 from J; bases not matched to a gene: 5. The CDR3 runs to 14 residues. Germline loops: CDR1 ENHRY, CDR2 SYGVKD. V gene TRBV10-3 combines with J gene TRBJ2-3; 9 nucleotides align to TRBD2. Sequenced: PBMCs. This receptor was identified in a man aged 45-65 years in good health and CMV-seronegative. The CDR3 region is CAISLAGTLDTQYF. CDR3 nucleotides: TGTGCCATCAGTCTAGCGGGGACCCTAGATACGCAGTATTTT.